Given below is one TCR beta chain in context. Method: immunoSEQ multiplex PCR; TCRdb's copy keeps in-frame clones and lacks some. The repertoire consists of about 36,000 clones, with approximately 80% occurring once and the leading ten covering roughly 1.8%. The data originate from a study of monozygotic twins with cystic fibrosis. The CDR3 sequence is 13 residues long. The J segment lost 10 bases and the V segment lost 2 bases, leaving 5 bases of the junction unmatched. CDR1 is GTSNPN, CDR2 SVGIG, per germline (reference sequence). The sequence derives from a girl aged 2 to 10 with cystic fibrosis. The material sequenced was blood. The chain uses TRBV30 and TRBJ2-1; 10 bases map to TRBD2. CDR3 sequence: CAWSKAGGREQFF. DNA of the CDR3: TGTGCCTGGAGTAAAGCGGGGGGGCGAGAGCAGTTCTTC.